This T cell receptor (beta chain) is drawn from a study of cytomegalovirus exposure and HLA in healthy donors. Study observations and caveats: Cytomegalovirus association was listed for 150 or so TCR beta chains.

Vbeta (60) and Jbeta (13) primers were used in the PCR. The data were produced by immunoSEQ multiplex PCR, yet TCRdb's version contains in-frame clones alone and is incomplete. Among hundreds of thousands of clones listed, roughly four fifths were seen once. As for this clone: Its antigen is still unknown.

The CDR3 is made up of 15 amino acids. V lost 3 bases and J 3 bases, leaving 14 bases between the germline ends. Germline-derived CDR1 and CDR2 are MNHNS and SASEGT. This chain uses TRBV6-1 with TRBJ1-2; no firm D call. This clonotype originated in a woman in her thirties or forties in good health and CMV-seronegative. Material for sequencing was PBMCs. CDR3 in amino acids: CASSDYLRQYYGYTF. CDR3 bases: TGTGCCAGCAGTGACTATTTGAGGCAGTACTATGGCTACACCTTC.